One and the same sample provided the 6 T cell receptor beta chains below, sequenced in a study of regulatory T cells in long-lasting Graves disease. The time point is: persistent/refractory GD, antithyroid drugs over 5 years with positive TRAb. Preparation of the TCR library used RNA extracted from PBMCs. iRepertoire HTBI primers and Arm-PCR of CDR3 regions built TCR beta libraries. MiXCR, run by TCRdb on the multiplex PCR reads, gives a single entry per CDR3 protein. Of 400,000 to 500,000 distinct CDR3 sequences detected, around 23% appear once; the ten largest clones hold approximately 14%. This material consisted of peripheral blood mononuclear cells (PBMCs), taken when the disease was refractory, from a patient treated with antithyroid drugs. Receptors originate from a female donor with Graves disease.

This rearrangement joins TRBV6-5 to TRBJ1-5; tentative D call: TRBD1 (5 bases). The CDR3 has 14 residues. V was cut by 0 bases and J by 6 bases, with 9 bases left in between. Germline V gene lookup returns CDR1 MNHEY and CDR2 SVGAGI. The CDR3: CASSYSGVSQPQHF. The CDR3 DNA follows: TGTGCCAGCAGTTACTCGGGGGTAAGTCAGCCCCAGCATTTT.

This clonotype was observed many times. The V call is TRBV28, the J call TRBJ2-4; possibly TRBD2 for D (7 bases). V was trimmed by 5 bases and J by 9 bases, leaving 20 bases between them. The CDR3 spans 15 residues. The germline V gene has CDR1 MDHEN and CDR2 SYDVKM. The chain's CDR3 is CASSTRRGGRGIQYF. The CDR3 region has the DNA TGTGCCAGCAGTACTCGAAGGGGGGGGAGGGGCATTCAGTACTTC.

This clonotype was found many times. The chain is built from TRBV28 and TRBJ2-5, with D perhaps TRBD2 (6 bases). V lost 7 bases and J lost 5, with 17 bases in between. Germline V gene sequence: CDR1 MDHEN, CDR2 SYDVKM. This CDR3 spans 14 amino acids. DNA for the CDR3: TGTGCCAGCACCTTAGGAAACCGGGGGGAGACCCAGTACTTC. Its protein product is CASTLGNRGETQYF.

The rearrangement links TRBV13 to TRBJ1-1, with D hard to call. Germline V gene lookup returns CDR1 PRHDT and CDR2 FYEKMQ (reference sequence). This CDR3 is built from 15 residues. The V gene lost 5 bases and the J gene lost 4 bases, with 17 bases spanning the gap. The CDR3 region has the DNA TGTGCCAGCAGCCACACCCTAGCAGGCGGCACTGAAGCTTTCTTT. Its protein product is CASSHTLAGGTEAFF.

This clonotype was picked up many times. The V gene is TRBV12-3 or TRBV12-4, the J gene TRBJ2-7; D is possibly TRBD2 (6 bases). The CDR3 has 15 residues. V was trimmed by 3 bases and J by 0 bases, leaving 12 bases between them. The CDR3, as DNA: TGTGCCAGCAGTTTGGGGGGATCGTACTCCTACGAGCAGTACTTC. Its translation: CASSLGGSYSYEQYF.

The gene calls are TRBV28 and TRBJ2-1; 8 nucleotides line up with TRBD1. CDR1 is MDHEN and CDR2 is SYDVKM in the germline V gene. The CDR3 totals 15 residues. With 3 bases clipped from V and 4 bases from J, the junction kept 5 bases outside the gene matches. CDR3 residues: CASSFVDRAYNEQFF. The CDR3 nucleotides read TGTGCCAGCAGTTTTGTGGACAGGGCTTACAATGAGCAGTTCTTC.